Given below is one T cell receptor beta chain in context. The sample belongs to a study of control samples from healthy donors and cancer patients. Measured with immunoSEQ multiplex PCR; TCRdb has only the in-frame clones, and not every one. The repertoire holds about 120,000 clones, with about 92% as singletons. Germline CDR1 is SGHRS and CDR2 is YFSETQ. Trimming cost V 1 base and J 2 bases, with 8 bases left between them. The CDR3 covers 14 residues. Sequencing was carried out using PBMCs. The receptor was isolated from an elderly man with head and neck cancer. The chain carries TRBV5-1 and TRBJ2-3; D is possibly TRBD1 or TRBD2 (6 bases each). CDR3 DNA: TGCGCCAGCAGCTTGAGGGGGGCCACAGATACGCAGTATTTT. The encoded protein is CASSLRGATDTQYF.